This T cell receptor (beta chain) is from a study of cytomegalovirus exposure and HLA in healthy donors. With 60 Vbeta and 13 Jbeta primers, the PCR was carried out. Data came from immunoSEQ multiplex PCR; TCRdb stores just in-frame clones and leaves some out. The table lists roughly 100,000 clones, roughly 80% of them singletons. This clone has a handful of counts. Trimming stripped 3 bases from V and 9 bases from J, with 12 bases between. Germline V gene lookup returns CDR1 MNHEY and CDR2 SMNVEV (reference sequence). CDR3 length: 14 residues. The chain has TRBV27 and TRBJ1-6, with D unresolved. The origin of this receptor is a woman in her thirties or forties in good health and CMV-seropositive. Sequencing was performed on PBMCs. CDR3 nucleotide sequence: TGTGCCAGCAGTTTCCAGGCGCTGGGTTCACCCCTCCACTTT. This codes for CASSFQALGSPLHF.